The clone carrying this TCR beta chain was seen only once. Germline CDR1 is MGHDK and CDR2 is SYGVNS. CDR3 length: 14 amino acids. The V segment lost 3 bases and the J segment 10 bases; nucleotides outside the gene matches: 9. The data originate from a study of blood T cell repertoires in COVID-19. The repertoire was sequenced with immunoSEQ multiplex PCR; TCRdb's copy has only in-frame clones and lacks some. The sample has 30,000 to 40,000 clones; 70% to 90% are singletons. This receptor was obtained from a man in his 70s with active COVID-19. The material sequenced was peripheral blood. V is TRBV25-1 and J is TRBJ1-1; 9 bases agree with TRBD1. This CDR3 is CASSETGGQTRAFF. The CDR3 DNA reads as TGTGCCAGCAGTGAGACAGGGGGACAGACTAGAGCTTTCTTT.